Here is one T cell receptor (beta chain) with its context. The data stem from a study of CD8+ T cells in alopecia areata. Patients with alopecia areata provided lesional scalp punch biopsies as well as peripheral blood. The CDR3 has 15 amino acids. The V end was cut by 6 bases, the J end by 6 bases, with 20 bases between. Looked up from germline, CDR1 is SGHAT and CDR2 is FQNNGV. RNA was extracted and reverse transcribed into cDNA as the sequencing template. The data were produced by immunoSEQ multiplex PCR, yet TCRdb's version contains in-frame clones alone and is incomplete. The sample consists of roughly 140,000 clones, approximately 49% of them appearing once.

This sequence joins TRBV11-2 and TRBJ1-1, with D perhaps TRBD1 (5 bases). This material consisted of CD4+ T cells sorted from blood, taken at week 0. The sequence was obtained from a human donor with alopecia areata. This chain's CDR3 is CASRISTATGAEAFF. The CDR3 DNA reads TGTGCCAGCAGAATATCGACAGCCACGGGGGCTGAAGCTTTCTTT.